This T cell receptor beta chain was sequenced for a study of T cell changes during pregnancy in multiple sclerosis. TCRdb's table, derived via immunoSEQ multiplex PCR, lists solely in-frame clones and lacks some. The repertoire holds about 36,000 clones, roughly 92% seen once, with around 0.45% in the top ten. V lost 4 bases and J lost 4; bases outside the gene matches: 9. CDR1 is SGHRS and CDR2 is YFSETQ in the germline V gene. This CDR3 has 16 amino acids. The material was CD4+ T cells from peripheral blood mononuclear cells, obtained in the third trimester of pregnancy. The chain employs TRBV5-1 and TRBJ1-3; 9 nucleotides line up with TRBD1. This clonotype was obtained from a female donor in good health, enrolled as a control in a pregnancy study. The CDR3 region has the DNA TGCGCCAGCAGCCCAGGCCCGGGACAGGGAGGAAACACCATATATTTT. Protein sequence: CASSPGPGQGGNTIYF. Together with reference TRBV5-1 and TRBJ1-3, the CDR3 gives the full variable domain: KAGVTQTPRYLIKTRGQQVTLSCSPISGHRSVSWYQQTPGQGLQFLFEYFSETQRNKGNFPGRFSGRQFSNSRSEMNVSTLELGDSALYLCASSPGPGQGGNTIYFGEGSWLTVV.